This T cell receptor (beta chain) was captured by sequencing in a study of blood T cell repertoires in COVID-19. The overall study: Samples came from the United States, Italy and Spain, spanning acute and convalescent COVID-19. From T cells, B-cell-depleted T cells, or PBMCs came the material, which was cDNA or gDNA.

In the original workflow: By means of reference gene primer amplification, nucleated cell counts were estimated. Using immunoSEQ multiplex PCR, the repertoire was profiled, and TCRdb retains in-frame clones only, with some absent. Clonal size and the V and J genes are those of that table, whereas D and trimming came from the DNA. This table holds 350,000 to 400,000 clones, around 90% found once. This CDR3 is built from 12 residues. CDR1 and CDR2 (germline): MNHNY, SVGAGI (reference sequence). Trimming took 7 bases from V and 5 from J, leaving 11 bases between them. The gene calls are TRBV6-6 and TRBJ1-2; no definite D call. The sequence was obtained from a man aged 18-30 years with active or convalescent COVID-19. Sample: peripheral blood. The CDR3 is CASTHPGYGYTF. The DNA of the CDR3 is TGTGCCAGCACCCACCCGGGGTATGGCTACACCTTC.